These T cell receptor beta chains were read from a single sample in a study of CD8 T cells in Susac syndrome. One entry per CDR3 protein results from TCRdb running MiXCR on the immunoSEQ multiplex PCR reads. Here the sample spans roughly 80,000 distinct CDR3 sequences, around 94% being singletons. Sequences were obtained from CD8+ T cells from PBMCs. The receptors derive from a human donor in good health. Both conserved end residues are part of each CDR3. The D gene is left open where the match is weak. A clone size is listed for some rows: how often the clone was seen (once, few, many), or a class if it is expanded.

j_call | cdr3_length | clone_size | d_call | v_call | cdr3_nt | cdr3_aa
TRBJ2-5 | 17 | - | TRBD2 | TRBV7-9 | TGTGCCAGCAGCCCCGTAGCGGGAGGGGTGTACCAAGAGACCCAGTACTTC | CASSPVAGGVYQETQYF
TRBJ1-1 | 11 | - | - | TRBV20-1 | TGCAGTGCGACCCAATACACTGAAGCTTTCTTT | CSATQYTEAFF
TRBJ2-1 | 14 | - | - | TRBV20-1 | TGCAGTGCTATGAAGGACGGCGCTACGAATGAGCAGTTCTTC | CSAMKDGATNEQFF
TRBJ2-2 | 15 | - | TRBD2 | TRBV30 | TGTGCCTGGAGCCCCAGCGGGAGGGACACCGGGGAGCTGTTTTTT | CAWSPSGRDTGELFF
TRBJ1-5 | 14 | - | - | TRBV27 | TGTGCCAGCAGTTTATCAGGCGGGAATCAGCCCCAGCATTTT | CASSLSGGNQPQHF
TRBJ1-2 | 12 | - | - | TRBV28 | TGTGCCAGCAGTTCCGGAAACTATGGCTACACCTTC | CASSSGNYGYTF
TRBJ2-3 | 15 | - | TRBD1 | TRBV11-2 | TGTGCCAGCAGCCCCCCGGGACAGGGTGTAGATACGCAGTATTTT | CASSPPGQGVDTQYF
TRBJ1-1 | 13 | - | - | TRBV5-6 | TGTGCCAGCAGCTTGCTGGCAGGGAATGAAGCTTTCTTT | CASSLLAGNEAFF
TRBJ2-3 | 14 | - | - | TRBV6-2/TRBV6-3 | TGTGCCAGCAGTTACGGCGGGGCGGGAGATACGCAGTATTTT | CASSYGGAGDTQYF
TRBJ2-1 | 13 | - | - | TRBV5-1 | TGCGCCAGCAGCCGAACGGCGAACAATGAGCAGTTCTTC | CASSRTANNEQFF
TRBJ2-1 | 13 | - | TRBD1 | TRBV3-1 | TGTGCCAGCAGCTCACAGGGGGAAGATGAGCAGTTCTTC | CASSSQGEDEQFF
TRBJ1-1 | 15 | - | - | TRBV7-9 | TGTGCCAGCAGCCCCGGGGGGGGTTTCAACACTGAAGCTTTCTTT | CASSPGGGFNTEAFF
TRBJ1-2 | 11 | - | - | TRBV9 | TGTGCCAGCAGCATCGGTATGGGCTACACCTTC | CASSIGMGYTF
TRBJ1-2 | 14 | once | - | TRBV12-3/TRBV12-4 | TGTGCCAGCAGCACGGACGTAAGGGACTATGGCTACACCTTC | CASSTDVRDYGYTF
TRBJ2-7 | 13 | - | - | TRBV4-3 | TGCGCCAGCAGCCAGGCATGGGGTTACGAGCAGTACTTC | CASSQAWGYEQYF
TRBJ1-1 | 14 | - | - | TRBV6-2/TRBV6-3 | TGTGCCAGCAGTTGGGGCAGCCTGAACACTGAAGCTTTCTTT | CASSWGSLNTEAFF
TRBJ2-6 | 15 | - | - | TRBV28 | TGTGCCAGCAGTCCAACCCCCCCTGGGGCCAACGTCCTGACTTTC | CASSPTPPGANVLTF
TRBJ2-1 | 8 | - | - | TRBV7-9 | TGTGCCAGCAGCCCGCAGTTCTTC | CASSPQFF
TRBJ1-5 | 16 | - | TRBD1 | TRBV13 | TGTGCCAGCAGCTTAGGCGGACAGGGGGCCAATCAGCCCCAGCATTTT | CASSLGGQGANQPQHF
TRBJ2-3 | 15 | - | - | TRBV4-1 | TGCGCCAGCAGCCAAGACGCTGGGGGATCAGATACGCAGTATTTT | CASSQDAGGSDTQYF
TRBJ2-5 | 15 | - | - | TRBV12-3/TRBV12-4 | TGTGCCAGCAGTTTAACAGGGTTTTATGGAGAGACCCAGTACTTC | CASSLTGFYGETQYF
TRBJ2-7 | 13 | - | - | TRBV27 | TGTGCCAGCAGTTCCGGGACGGGGTATGAGCAGTACTTC | CASSSGTGYEQYF
TRBJ1-5 | 15 | - | TRBD1 | TRBV25-1 | TGTGCCAGCAGCGCCACAGGGGCGGTGGATCAGCCCCAGCATTTT | CASSATGAVDQPQHF
TRBJ1-5 | 15 | - | - | TRBV7-2 | TGTGCCAGCAGCCGTGGGGGGCAAAGCAATCAGCCCCAGCATTTT | CASSRGGQSNQPQHF
TRBJ1-5 | 13 | - | - | TRBV27 | TGTGCCAGCAGTACCGGGGTGGGGGGGCCGAGGCATTTT | CASSTGVGGPRHF
TRBJ2-7 | 14 | few | TRBD2 | TRBV5-1 | TGCGCCAGCAGCTTCGGACTAGCGGGATACGAGCAGTACTTC | CASSFGLAGYEQYF
TRBJ2-1 | 15 | - | TRBD2 | TRBV13 | TGTGCCAGCAGCTCTACTAGCGGGGGGCGGAATGAGCAGTTCTTC | CASSSTSGGRNEQFF
TRBJ1-1 | 12 | - | TRBD1 | TRBV9 | TGTGCCAGCAGCTCACAGGGGACTGAAGCTTTCTTT | CASSSQGTEAFF
TRBJ1-2 | 13 | - | - | TRBV9 | TGTGCCAGCAGCTCTGGGGCGACGAGGGGCTACACCTTC | CASSSGATRGYTF
TRBJ2-7 | 11 | - | - | TRBV29-1 | TGCAGCGTTGGACGGCAGGGCGAGCAGTACTTC | CSVGRQGEQYF
TRBJ2-1 | 13 | - | - | TRBV11-3 | TGTGCCAGCAGCTTCACGGGAAACGGTGAGCAGTTCTTC | CASSFTGNGEQFF
TRBJ1-1 | 13 | once | - | TRBV4-3 | TGCGCCAGCAGCCCCGATGAGAACACTGAAGCTTTCTTT | CASSPDENTEAFF
TRBJ2-5 | 13 | - | - | TRBV27 | TGTGCCAGCAGACCCCTCCCCCAGGAGACCCAGTACTTC | CASRPLPQETQYF
TRBJ2-5 | 16 | - | TRBD1 | TRBV29-1 | TGCAGCGTTGGGTCATTCTCGCAGGGGGCAGAGGAGACCCAGTACTTC | CSVGSFSQGAEETQYF
TRBJ2-5 | 15 | - | - | TRBV13 | TGTGCCAGCAGCTTTGGTAAGGGCCAGGGAGAGACCCAGTACTTC | CASSFGKGQGETQYF
TRBJ2-1 | 15 | once | TRBD1 | TRBV3-1 | TGTGCCAGCAGCCCCTCGGGACAGGGCCACAATGAGCAGTTCTTC | CASSPSGQGHNEQFF
TRBJ1-4 | 10 | few | - | TRBV5-6 | TGTGCCAGCAGTGGTGAAAAACTGTTTTTT | CASSGEKLFF
TRBJ1-2 | 15 | - | - | TRBV7-2 | TGTGCCAGCAGCTTAGATCCCGGGACACATTATGGCTACACCTTC | CASSLDPGTHYGYTF
TRBJ1-2 | 15 | - | TRBD1 | TRBV29-1 | TGCAGCGTTGGACCCCGGGACAGGGGTAACTATGGCTACACCTTC | CSVGPRDRGNYGYTF
TRBJ2-2 | 11 | - | - | TRBV7-9 | TGTGCCAGCAGCCCCCGGTCCGAGCTGTTTTTT | CASSPRSELFF
TRBJ2-7 | 15 | - | - | TRBV4-3 | TGCGCCAGCAGCCAAGACAGGGCCCCCCGCTACGAGCAGTACTTC | CASSQDRAPRYEQYF
TRBJ1-5 | 15 | - | - | TRBV20-1 | TGCAGTGCCACATTATTGGACAGACCCAATCAGCCCCAGCATTTT | CSATLLDRPNQPQHF
TRBJ1-6 | 13 | - | - | TRBV19 | TGTGCCAGTAGTATCGAGAATAATTCACCCCTCCACTTT | CASSIENNSPLHF